These T cell receptor beta chains were read from a single sample in a study of cytomegalovirus exposure and HLA in healthy donors. Produced via immunoSEQ multiplex PCR; TCRdb's table is partial and in-frame only. The sample lists 200,000 to 250,000 clones, 65% to 80% occurring once. Sequencing used PBMCs. The receptors come from a man aged 40-49 years in good health and CMV-seronegative. CDR3s include the opening cysteine and the closing phenylalanine or tryptophan. D genes are given only for firm matches. Size is stated for part of the rows, as once, few or many counts, or as a class when the clone is expanded.

d_gene: TRBD1
v_gene: TRBV28
abundance: -
j_gene: TRBJ1-5
CDR3nt: TGTGCCAGCAGTCGGACAGGGGGCAATCAGCCCCAGCATTTT
CDR3aa: CASSRTGGNQPQHF

d_gene: TRBD1
v_gene: TRBV7-9
abundance: -
j_gene: TRBJ1-1
CDR3nt: TGTGCCAGCAGCTCAGGGACAGGGGACACTGAAGCTTTCTTT
CDR3aa: CASSSGTGDTEAFF

d_gene: -
v_gene: TRBV9
abundance: -
j_gene: TRBJ2-1
CDR3nt: TGTGCCAGCAGCGTCCTCCCTCACGGGAGAGGAAATGAGCAGTTCTTC
CDR3aa: CASSVLPHGRGNEQFF

d_gene: TRBD2
v_gene: TRBV4-3
abundance: -
j_gene: TRBJ2-3
CDR3nt: TGCGCCAGCAGCCAAGACTGGCCGGGGGGGGGCGTGGATACGCAGTATTTT
CDR3aa: CASSQDWPGGGVDTQYF

d_gene: TRBD2
v_gene: TRBV27
abundance: -
j_gene: TRBJ2-3
CDR3nt: TGTGCCAGCAGTCCCCTAGCGGGAGGGACCACAAATACGCAGTATTTT
CDR3aa: CASSPLAGGTTNTQYF

d_gene: TRBD1
v_gene: TRBV2
abundance: -
j_gene: TRBJ2-2
CDR3nt: TGTGCCAGCAGTGGAGGGACAGGGTCCGGGGAGCTGTTTTTT
CDR3aa: CASSGGTGSGELFF

d_gene: -
v_gene: TRBV27
abundance: -
j_gene: TRBJ1-1
CDR3nt: TGTGCCAGCAGTTTTGTGGGAGGGAACACTGAAGCTTTCTTT
CDR3aa: CASSFVGGNTEAFF

d_gene: -
v_gene: TRBV6-5
abundance: few
j_gene: TRBJ1-1
CDR3nt: TGTGCCAGCAGTCCCATGAACACTGAAGCTTTCTTT
CDR3aa: CASSPMNTEAFF

d_gene: -
v_gene: TRBV7-8
abundance: -
j_gene: TRBJ2-2
CDR3nt: TGTGCCAGCAGCTTAGACCCAGGGTTGCCCGGGGAGCTGTTTTTT
CDR3aa: CASSLDPGLPGELFF

d_gene: -
v_gene: TRBV6-6
abundance: few
j_gene: TRBJ2-7
CDR3nt: TGTGCCAGCAGTTACGCCGAGGTCGGCGAGGGGCAGTACTTC
CDR3aa: CASSYAEVGEGQYF

d_gene: -
v_gene: TRBV5-4
abundance: -
j_gene: TRBJ2-7
CDR3nt: TGTGCCAGCAGCCCTCAGGGGTACGAGCAGTACTTC
CDR3aa: CASSPQGYEQYF

d_gene: -
v_gene: TRBV6-5
abundance: -
j_gene: TRBJ2-5
CDR3nt: TGTGCCAGCAGTTCCTGGTCCCGGGAGGAGACCCAGTACTTC
CDR3aa: CASSSWSREETQYF

d_gene: TRBD1
v_gene: TRBV5-1
abundance: -
j_gene: TRBJ2-7
CDR3nt: TGCGCCAGCAGCTTGGAACCGGGACAGGGGAGCGAGCAGTACTTC
CDR3aa: CASSLEPGQGSEQYF

d_gene: -
v_gene: TRBV25-1
abundance: few
j_gene: TRBJ1-2
CDR3nt: TGTGCCAGCAGTGATACTAGGAGGCAGGCTGGCTACACCTTC
CDR3aa: CASSDTRRQAGYTF

d_gene: TRBD1
v_gene: TRBV9
abundance: few
j_gene: TRBJ1-1
CDR3nt: TGTGCCAGCAGCGAGGGGGCGGGGACTGAAGCTTTCTTT
CDR3aa: CASSEGAGTEAFF

d_gene: TRBD1
v_gene: TRBV29-1
abundance: few
j_gene: TRBJ2-7
CDR3nt: TGCAGCGTCCAAAGCGGGACAGGGGGGTACGAGCAGTACTTC
CDR3aa: CSVQSGTGGYEQYF

d_gene: -
v_gene: TRBV5-1
abundance: -
j_gene: TRBJ2-2
CDR3nt: TGCGCCAGCAGCTTGGAAGCGCGGGGACCAACACACACCGGGGAGCTGTTTTTT
CDR3aa: CASSLEARGPTHTGELFF

d_gene: -
v_gene: TRBV19
abundance: -
j_gene: TRBJ1-2
CDR3nt: TGTGCCAGTAGTATGGACAAGAACTATGGCTACACCTTC
CDR3aa: CASSMDKNYGYTF

d_gene: -
v_gene: TRBV14
abundance: -
j_gene: TRBJ2-5
CDR3nt: TGTGCCAGCAGCCAAGTGGTTGGAGGGCCCCAAGAGACCCAGTACTTC
CDR3aa: CASSQVVGGPQETQYF

d_gene: -
v_gene: TRBV27
abundance: -
j_gene: TRBJ1-4
CDR3nt: TGTGCCAGCAGTTTTGGGGGGGTAGGTGAAAAACTGTTTTTT
CDR3aa: CASSFGGVGEKLFF

d_gene: -
v_gene: TRBV30
abundance: -
j_gene: TRBJ1-1
CDR3nt: TGTGCCTGGAGCGCAGAGAACACTGAAGCTTTCTTT
CDR3aa: CAWSAENTEAFF

d_gene: TRBD2
v_gene: TRBV7-2
abundance: few
j_gene: TRBJ2-7
CDR3nt: TGTGCCAGCAGCTTAGTCGGGCCAGCGGGGACCGGCGCCGAGCAGTACTTC
CDR3aa: CASSLVGPAGTGAEQYF

d_gene: -
v_gene: TRBV5-1
abundance: -
j_gene: TRBJ2-1
CDR3nt: TGCGCCAGCAGCCTACAGGGGACTTTGGCCTACAATGAGCAGTTCTTC
CDR3aa: CASSLQGTLAYNEQFF